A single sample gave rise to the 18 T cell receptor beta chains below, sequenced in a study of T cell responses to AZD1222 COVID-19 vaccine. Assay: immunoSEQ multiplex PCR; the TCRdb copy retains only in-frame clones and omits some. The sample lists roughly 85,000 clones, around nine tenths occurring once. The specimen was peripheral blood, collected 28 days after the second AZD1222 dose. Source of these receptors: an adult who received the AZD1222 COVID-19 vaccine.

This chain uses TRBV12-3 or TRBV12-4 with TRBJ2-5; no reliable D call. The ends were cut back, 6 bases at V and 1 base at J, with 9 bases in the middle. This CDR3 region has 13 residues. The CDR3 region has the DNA TGTGCCAGCAGGAGTAGTAGCCAAGAGACCCAGTACTTC. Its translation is CASRSSSQETQYF.

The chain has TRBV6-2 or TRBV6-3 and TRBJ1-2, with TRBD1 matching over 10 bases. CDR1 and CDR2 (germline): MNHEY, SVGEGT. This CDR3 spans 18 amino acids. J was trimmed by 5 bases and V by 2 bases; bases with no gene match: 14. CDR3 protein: CASSYATHGTGVRYGYTF. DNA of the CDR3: TGTGCCAGCAGTTACGCCACTCACGGGACAGGGGTTCGGTATGGCTACACCTTC.

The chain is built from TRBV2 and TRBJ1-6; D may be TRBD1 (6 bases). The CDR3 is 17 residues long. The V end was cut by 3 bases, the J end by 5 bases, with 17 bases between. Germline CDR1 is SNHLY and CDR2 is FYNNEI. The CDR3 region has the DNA TGTGCCAGCAGTGATTCCGGGTCCTCAGGGGATAATTCACCCCTCCACTTT. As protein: CASSDSGSSGDNSPLHF.

DNA of the CDR3: TGTGCCAGCAGCCCGCGGGTGAGCTCCTACAATGAGCAGTTCTTC. This encodes CASSPRVSSYNEQFF. V is TRBV7-2 and J is TRBJ2-1, with D tentatively TRBD2 (5 bases). The CDR3 is 15 residues long. Trimming shortened V by 5 bases and J by 0 bases, and 11 bases separated the two germline ends. CDR1 SGHTA and CDR2 FQGNSA come from the germline V gene.

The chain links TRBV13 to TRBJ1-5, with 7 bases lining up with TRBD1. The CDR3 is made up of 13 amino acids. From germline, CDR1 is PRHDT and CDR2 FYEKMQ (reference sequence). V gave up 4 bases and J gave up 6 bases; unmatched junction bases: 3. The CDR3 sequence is CASSYNRGQPQHF. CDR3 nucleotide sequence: TGTGCCAGCAGCTATAACAGGGGTCAGCCCCAGCATTTT.

CDR3 protein: CAWGQGQTDTQYF. Written as DNA, the CDR3 is TGTGCCTGGGGACAGGGTCAGACAGATACGCAGTATTTT. The chain carries TRBV30 and TRBJ2-3; 8 nucleotides align to TRBD1. The CDR3 has 13 residues. The ends lost 5 bases at V and 3 bases at J; junction bases unmatched: 4. Germline lookup yields CDR1 GTSNPN and CDR2 SVGIG (reference sequence).

CDR3 nucleotide sequence: TGTGCCAGCAGTGACGATGTAGGGGGGGTTGAGCAGTTCTTC. This encodes CASSDDVGGVEQFF. V and J are TRBV6-4 and TRBJ2-1; maybe TRBD2 (7 bases). Germline loops: CDR1 MRHNA, CDR2 SNTAGT. V was trimmed by 2 bases and J by 9 bases, leaving 14 bases between them. CDR3 length: 14 amino acids.

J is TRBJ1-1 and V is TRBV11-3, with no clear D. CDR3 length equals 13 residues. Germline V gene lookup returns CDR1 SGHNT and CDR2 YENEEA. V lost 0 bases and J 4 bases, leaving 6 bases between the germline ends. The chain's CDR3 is CASSLEEGTEAFF. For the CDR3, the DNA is TGTGCCAGCAGCTTAGAGGAGGGCACTGAAGCTTTCTTT.

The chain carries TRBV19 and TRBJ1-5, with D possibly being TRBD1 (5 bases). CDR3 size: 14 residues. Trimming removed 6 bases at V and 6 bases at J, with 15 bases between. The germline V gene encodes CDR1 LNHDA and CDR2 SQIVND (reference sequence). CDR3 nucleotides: TGTGCCAGTAGATTTGGGGGTGTAGGTCAGCCCCAGCATTTT. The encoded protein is CASRFGGVGQPQHF.

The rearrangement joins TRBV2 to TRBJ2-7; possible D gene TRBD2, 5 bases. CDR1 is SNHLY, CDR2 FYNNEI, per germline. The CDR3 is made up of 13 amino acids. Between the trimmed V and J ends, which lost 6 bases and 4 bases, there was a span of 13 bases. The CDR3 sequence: CASRGEGSYEQYF. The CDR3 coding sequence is TGTGCCAGCAGGGGAGAAGGGTCTTACGAGCAGTACTTC.

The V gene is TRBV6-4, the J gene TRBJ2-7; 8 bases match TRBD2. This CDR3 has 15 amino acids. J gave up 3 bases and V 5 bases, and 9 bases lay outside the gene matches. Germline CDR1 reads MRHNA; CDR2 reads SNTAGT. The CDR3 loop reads CASSPTAGGNYEQYF. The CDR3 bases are TGTGCCAGCAGTCCTACGGCGGGAGGAAACTACGAGCAGTACTTC.

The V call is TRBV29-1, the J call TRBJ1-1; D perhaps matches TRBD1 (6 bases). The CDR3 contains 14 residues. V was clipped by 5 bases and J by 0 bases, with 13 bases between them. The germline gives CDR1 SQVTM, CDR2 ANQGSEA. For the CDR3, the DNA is TGCAGCGTTTCCCGGACAGCTATGAACACTGAAGCTTTCTTT. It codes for CSVSRTAMNTEAFF.

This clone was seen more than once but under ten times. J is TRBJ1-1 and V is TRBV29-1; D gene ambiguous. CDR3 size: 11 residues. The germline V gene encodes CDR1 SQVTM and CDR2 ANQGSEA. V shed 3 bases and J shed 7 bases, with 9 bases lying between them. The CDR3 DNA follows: TGCAGCGTTGATTTCCAGTATGAAGCTTTCTTT. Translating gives CSVDFQYEAFF.

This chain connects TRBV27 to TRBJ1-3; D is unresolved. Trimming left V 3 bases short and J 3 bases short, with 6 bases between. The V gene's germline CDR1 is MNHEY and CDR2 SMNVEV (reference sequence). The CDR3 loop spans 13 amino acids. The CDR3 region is CASSFEGGNTIYF. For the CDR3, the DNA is TGTGCCAGCAGTTTCGAAGGTGGAAACACCATATATTTT.

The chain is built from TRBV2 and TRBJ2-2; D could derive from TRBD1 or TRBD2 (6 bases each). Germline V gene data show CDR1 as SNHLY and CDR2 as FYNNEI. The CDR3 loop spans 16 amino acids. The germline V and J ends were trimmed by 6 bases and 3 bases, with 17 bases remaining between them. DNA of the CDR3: TGTGCCAGCAGCCCAGAGGGGGAGGCGGACACCGGGGAGCTGTTTTTT. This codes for CASSPEGEADTGELFF.

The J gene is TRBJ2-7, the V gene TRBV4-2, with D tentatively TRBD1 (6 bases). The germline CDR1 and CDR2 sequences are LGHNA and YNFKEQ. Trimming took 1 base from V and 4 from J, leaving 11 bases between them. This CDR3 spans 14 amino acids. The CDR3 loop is CASSQASTGYEQYF. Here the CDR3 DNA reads TGTGCCAGCAGCCAAGCTTCAACAGGGTACGAGCAGTACTTC.

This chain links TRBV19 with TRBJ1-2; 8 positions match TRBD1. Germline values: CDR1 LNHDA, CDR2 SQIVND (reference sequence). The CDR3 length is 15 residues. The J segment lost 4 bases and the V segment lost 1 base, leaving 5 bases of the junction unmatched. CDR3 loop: CASSIVDRVAYGYTF. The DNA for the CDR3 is TGTGCCAGTAGTATAGTGGACAGGGTCGCCTATGGCTACACCTTC.

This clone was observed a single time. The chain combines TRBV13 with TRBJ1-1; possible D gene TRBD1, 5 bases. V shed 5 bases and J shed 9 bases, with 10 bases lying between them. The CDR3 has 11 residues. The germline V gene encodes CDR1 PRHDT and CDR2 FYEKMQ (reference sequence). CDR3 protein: CASSRDGKAFF. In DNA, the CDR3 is TGTGCCAGCAGCCGGGACGGAAAAGCTTTCTTT.